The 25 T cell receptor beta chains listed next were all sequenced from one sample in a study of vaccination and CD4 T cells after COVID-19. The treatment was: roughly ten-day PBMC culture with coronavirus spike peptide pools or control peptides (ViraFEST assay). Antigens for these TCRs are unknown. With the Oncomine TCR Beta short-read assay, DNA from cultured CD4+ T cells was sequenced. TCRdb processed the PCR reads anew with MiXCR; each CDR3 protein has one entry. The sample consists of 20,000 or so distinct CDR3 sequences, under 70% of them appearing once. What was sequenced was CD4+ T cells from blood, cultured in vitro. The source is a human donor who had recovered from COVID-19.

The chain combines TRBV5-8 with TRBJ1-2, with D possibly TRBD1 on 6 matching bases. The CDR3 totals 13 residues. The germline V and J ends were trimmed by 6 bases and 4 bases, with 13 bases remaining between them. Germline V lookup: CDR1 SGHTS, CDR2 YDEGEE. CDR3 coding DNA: TGTGCCAGCAACCTAGGGGGTGGCTATGGCTACACCTTC. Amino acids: CASNLGGGYGYTF.

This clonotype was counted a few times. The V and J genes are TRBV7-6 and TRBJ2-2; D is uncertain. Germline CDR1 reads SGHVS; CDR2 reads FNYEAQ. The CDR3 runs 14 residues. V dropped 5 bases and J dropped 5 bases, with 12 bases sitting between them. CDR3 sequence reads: CASSPLGSTGELFF. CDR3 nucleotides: TGTGCCAGCAGCCCCCTGGGATCGACCGGGGAGCTGTTTTTT.

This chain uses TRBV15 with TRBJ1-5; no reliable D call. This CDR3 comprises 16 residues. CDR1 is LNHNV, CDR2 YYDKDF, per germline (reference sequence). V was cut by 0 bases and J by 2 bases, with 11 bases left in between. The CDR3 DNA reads TGTGCCACCAGCAGAGATGGGTGGGGTCGCAATCAGCCCCAGCATTTT. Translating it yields CATSRDGWGRNQPQHF.

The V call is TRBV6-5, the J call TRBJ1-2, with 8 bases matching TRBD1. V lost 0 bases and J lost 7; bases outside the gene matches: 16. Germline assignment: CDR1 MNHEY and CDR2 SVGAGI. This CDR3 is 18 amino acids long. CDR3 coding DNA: TGTGCCAGCAGTTACTCGAATCAGGCAGGGGGCGCCCGGGGTGGCTACACCTTC. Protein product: CASSYSNQAGGARGGYTF.

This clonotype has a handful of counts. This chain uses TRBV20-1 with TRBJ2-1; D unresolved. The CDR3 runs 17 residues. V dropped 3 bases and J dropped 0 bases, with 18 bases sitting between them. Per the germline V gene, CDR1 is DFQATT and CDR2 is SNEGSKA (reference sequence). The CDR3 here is CSARPGVGVGSYNEQFF. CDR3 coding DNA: TGCAGTGCTAGGCCTGGGGTGGGCGTGGGCTCCTACAATGAGCAGTTCTTC.

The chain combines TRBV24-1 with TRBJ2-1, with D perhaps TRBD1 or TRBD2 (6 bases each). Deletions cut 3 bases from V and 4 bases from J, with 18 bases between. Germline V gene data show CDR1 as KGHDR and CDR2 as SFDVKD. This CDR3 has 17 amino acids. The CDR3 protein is CATSDPPGAIGYNEQFF. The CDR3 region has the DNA TGTGCCACCAGTGATCCCCCGGGGGCTATTGGGTACAATGAGCAGTTCTTC.

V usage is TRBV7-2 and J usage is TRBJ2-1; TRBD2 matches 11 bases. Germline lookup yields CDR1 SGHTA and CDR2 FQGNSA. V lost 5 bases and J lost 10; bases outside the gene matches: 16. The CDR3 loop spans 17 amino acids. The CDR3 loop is CASSPRLAGGRRLEQFF. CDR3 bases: TGTGCCAGCAGCCCCCGCCTAGCGGGAGGCCGACGCCTGGAGCAGTTCTTC.

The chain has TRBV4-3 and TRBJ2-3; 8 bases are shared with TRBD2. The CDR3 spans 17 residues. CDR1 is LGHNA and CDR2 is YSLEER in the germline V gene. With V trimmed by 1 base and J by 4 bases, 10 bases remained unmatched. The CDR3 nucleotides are TGCGCCAGCAGCCAAGTTTTAAGCGGGAGTTTAGCAGATACGCAGTATTTT. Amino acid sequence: CASSQVLSGSLADTQYF.

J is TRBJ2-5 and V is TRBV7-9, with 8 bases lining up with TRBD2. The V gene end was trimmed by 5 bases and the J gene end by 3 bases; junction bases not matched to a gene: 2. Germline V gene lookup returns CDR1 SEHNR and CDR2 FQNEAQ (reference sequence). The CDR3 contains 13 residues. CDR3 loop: CASSSSGKETQYF. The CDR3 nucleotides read TGTGCCAGCAGCAGTAGCGGGAAAGAGACCCAGTACTTC.

CDR3 nucleotide sequence: TGTGCCAGCAGCTTATTCAGGGAGACTGAAGCTTTCTTT. Translation: CASSLFRETEAFF. The genes are TRBV7-3 and TRBJ1-1, with a weak D call TRBD1 (5 bases). The CDR3 is 13 amino acids. V gave up 2 bases and J gave up 5 bases, with 9 bases separating them. Germline loops: CDR1 SGHTA, CDR2 FQGTGA.

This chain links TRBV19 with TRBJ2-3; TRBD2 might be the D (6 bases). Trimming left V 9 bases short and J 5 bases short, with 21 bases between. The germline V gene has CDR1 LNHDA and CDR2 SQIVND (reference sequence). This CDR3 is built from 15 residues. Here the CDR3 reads CASALTRLGGDTQYF. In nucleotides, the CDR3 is TGTGCCAGCGCGCTGACTAGGTTGGGGGGAGATACGCAGTATTTT.

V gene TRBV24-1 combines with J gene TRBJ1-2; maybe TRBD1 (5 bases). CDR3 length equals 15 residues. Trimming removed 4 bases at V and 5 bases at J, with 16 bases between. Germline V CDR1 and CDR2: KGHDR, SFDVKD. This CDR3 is CATSETGGALYGYTF. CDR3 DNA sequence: TGTGCCACCAGTGAGACGGGGGGAGCCCTGTATGGCTACACCTTC.

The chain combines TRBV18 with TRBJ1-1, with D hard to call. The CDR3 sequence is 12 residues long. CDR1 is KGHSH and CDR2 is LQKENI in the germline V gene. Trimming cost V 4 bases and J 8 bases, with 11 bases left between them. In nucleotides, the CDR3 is TGTGCCAGCTCACGGGTGGGGTCAGAAGCTTTCTTT. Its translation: CASSRVGSEAFF.

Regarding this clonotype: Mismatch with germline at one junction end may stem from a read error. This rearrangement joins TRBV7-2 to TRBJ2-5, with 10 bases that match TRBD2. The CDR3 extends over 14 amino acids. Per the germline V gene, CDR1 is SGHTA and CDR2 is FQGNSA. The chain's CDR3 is CASSLAGAQETQYF. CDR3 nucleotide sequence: TGTGCCAGCAGCCTAGCGGGGGCCCAAGAGACCCAGTACTTC.

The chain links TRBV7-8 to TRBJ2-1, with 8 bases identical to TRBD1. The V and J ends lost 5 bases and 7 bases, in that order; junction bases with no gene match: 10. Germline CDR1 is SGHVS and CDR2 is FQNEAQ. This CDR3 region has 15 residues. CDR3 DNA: TGTGCCAGCAGCCGCGGGCAGGGGGCTTTAAATGAGCAGTTCTTC. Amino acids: CASSRGQGALNEQFF.

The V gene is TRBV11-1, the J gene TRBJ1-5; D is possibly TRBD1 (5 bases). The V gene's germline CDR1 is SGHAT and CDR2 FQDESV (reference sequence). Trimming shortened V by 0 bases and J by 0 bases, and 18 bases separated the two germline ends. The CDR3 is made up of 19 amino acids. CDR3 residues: CASSLASGRRVYSNQPQHF. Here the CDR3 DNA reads TGTGCCAGCAGCTTAGCGTCGGGACGGCGAGTTTATAGCAATCAGCCCCAGCATTTT.

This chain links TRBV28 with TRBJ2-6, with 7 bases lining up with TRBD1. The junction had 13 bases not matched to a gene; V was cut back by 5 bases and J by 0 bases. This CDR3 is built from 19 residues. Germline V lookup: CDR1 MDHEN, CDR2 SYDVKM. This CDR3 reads CASSQYRGLSNSGANVLTF. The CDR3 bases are TGTGCCAGCAGTCAATATAGGGGGCTGTCGAACTCTGGGGCCAACGTCCTGACTTTC.

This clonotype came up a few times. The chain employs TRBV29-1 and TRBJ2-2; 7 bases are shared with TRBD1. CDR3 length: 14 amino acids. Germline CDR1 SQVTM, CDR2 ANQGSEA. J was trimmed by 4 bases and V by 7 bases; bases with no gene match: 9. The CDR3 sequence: CSGRQGTITGELFF. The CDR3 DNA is TGCAGCGGACGACAGGGCACGATCACCGGGGAGCTGTTTTTT.

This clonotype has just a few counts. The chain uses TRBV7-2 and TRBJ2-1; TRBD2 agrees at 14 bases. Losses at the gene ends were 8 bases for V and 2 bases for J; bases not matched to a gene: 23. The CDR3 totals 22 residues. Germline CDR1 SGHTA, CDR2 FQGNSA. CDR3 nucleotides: TGTGCCAGCCGAATGAAAGGGGCCACGGTGGGACTAGCGGGAGTACCCTACAATGAGCAGTTCTTC. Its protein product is CASRMKGATVGLAGVPYNEQFF.

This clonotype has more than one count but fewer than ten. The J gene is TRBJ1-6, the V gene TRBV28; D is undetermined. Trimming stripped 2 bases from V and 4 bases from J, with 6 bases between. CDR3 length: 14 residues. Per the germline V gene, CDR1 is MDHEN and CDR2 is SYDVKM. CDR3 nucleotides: TGTGCCAGCAGTTTAAGCGAGTATAATTCACCCCTCCACTTT. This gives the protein CASSLSEYNSPLHF.

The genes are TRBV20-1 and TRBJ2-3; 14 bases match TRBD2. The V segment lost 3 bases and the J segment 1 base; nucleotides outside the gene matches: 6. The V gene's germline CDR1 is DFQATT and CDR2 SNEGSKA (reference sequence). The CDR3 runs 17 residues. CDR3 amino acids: CSASRGLAGDGTDTQYF. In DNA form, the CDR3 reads TGCAGTGCTAGCAGGGGACTAGCGGGAGATGGCACAGATACGCAGTATTTT.

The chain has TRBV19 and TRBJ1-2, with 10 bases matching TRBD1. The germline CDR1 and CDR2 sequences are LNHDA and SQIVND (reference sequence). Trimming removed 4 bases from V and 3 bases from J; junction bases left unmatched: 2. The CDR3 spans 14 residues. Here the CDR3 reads CASSTGQGYYGYTF. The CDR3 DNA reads TGTGCCAGTAGTACGGGACAGGGGTACTATGGCTACACCTTC.

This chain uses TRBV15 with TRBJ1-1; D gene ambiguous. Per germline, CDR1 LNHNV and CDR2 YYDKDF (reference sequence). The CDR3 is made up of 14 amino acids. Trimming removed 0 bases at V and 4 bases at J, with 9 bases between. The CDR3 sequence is CATSRDWLGTEAFF. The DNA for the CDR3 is TGTGCCACCAGCAGAGATTGGCTAGGCACTGAAGCTTTCTTT.

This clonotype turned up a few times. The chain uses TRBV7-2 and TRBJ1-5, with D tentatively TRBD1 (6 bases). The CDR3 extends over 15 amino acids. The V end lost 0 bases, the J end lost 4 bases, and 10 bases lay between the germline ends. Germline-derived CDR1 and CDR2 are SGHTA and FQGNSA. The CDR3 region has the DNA TGTGCCAGCAGCTTAGCAGGGGGTGGTAATCAGCCCCAGCATTTT. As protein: CASSLAGGGNQPQHF.

The CDR3 is CASSLGRRRPSYNSPLHF. The CDR3 DNA is TGTGCCAGCAGCTTAGGGAGGCGCCGACCCTCCTATAATTCACCCCTCCACTTT. V is TRBV7-2 and J is TRBJ1-6; D uncertain. Trimming took off 1 base at V and 0 bases at J, with 13 bases between the two ends. This CDR3 comprises 18 residues. Germline CDR1 reads SGHTA; CDR2 reads FQGNSA.